The entry below describes one T cell receptor beta chain. Its antigen remains unknown. Other DNA sequences in this specimen translate into the identical CDR3. The CDR3 is made up of 16 amino acids. Looked up from germline, CDR1 is GTSNPN and CDR2 is SVGIG (reference sequence). With 0 bases removed from V and 2 bases from J, the gap between germline ends came to 15 bases. TCRdb keeps only in-frame clones here, not all; method: immunoSEQ multiplex PCR. The sample holds around 1.1 million clones, 75% to 80% seen once. This sample stems from a study of shared clonotypes between healthy human individuals. Whole-study results and caveats: Clonotypes shared by all four sorted-subset donors had higher generation probabilities than non-shared clonotypes.

The chain is built from TRBV30 and TRBJ2-3; D may correspond to TRBD1 or TRBD2 (5 bases each). Sequenced input: memory CD4+ T cells from PBMCs. Subset in this sample: CD45RA-negative fraction. The TCR sequence derives from a man younger than 35 in good health. Some clones in this sample may be carry-over from other donors' samples. CDR3 in amino acids: CAWSVRRGEITDTQYF. CDR3 coding DNA: TGTGCCTGGAGTGTACGTAGAGGGGAAATCACAGATACGCAGTATTTT.